This T cell receptor (beta chain) was profiled in a study of T cells after yellow fever vaccination. Germline V gene sequence: CDR1 GTSNPN, CDR2 SVGIG (reference sequence). The germline V and J ends were trimmed by 0 bases and 11 bases, with 11 bases remaining between them. This CDR3 region has 11 residues. One entry per CDR3 protein, called by TCRdb with MiXCR from the 5' RACE reads. The sample lists 110,000 to 150,000 distinct CDR3 sequences; 5% to 8% were seen once. This clonotype was picked up a small number of times. The antigen is undetermined. Overall study findings and caveats: A weaker secondary response peaked on day 5, the primary on day 15. Abundant bulk-derived clonotypes could contaminate FACS-sorted repertoires.

Sequencing used CD4+ T cells sorted from PBMCs, obtained 10 days after the yellow fever booster vaccination. This sequence was found in a man aged 30 to 45 who received the YFV17D yellow fever vaccine. The chain joins TRBV30 to TRBJ2-7; D gene uncertain. The CDR3 DNA reads TGTGCCTGGAGTGTGGGGAACCAGAAGTACTTC. As protein: CAWSVGNQKYF.